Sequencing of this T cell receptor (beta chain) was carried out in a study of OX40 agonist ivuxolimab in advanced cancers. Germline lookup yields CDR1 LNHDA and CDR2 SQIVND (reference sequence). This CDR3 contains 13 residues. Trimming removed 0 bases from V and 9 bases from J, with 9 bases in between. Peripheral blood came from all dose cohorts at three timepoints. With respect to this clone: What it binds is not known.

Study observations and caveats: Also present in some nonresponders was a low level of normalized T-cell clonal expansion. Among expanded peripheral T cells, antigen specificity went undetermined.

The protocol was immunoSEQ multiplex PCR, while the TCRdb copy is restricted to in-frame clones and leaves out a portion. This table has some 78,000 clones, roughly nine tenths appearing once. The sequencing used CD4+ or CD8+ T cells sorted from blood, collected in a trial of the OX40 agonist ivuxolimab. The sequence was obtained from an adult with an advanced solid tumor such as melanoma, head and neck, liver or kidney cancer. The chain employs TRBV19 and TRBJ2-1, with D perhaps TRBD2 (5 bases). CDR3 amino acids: CASSIDLGGEQFF. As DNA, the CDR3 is TGTGCCAGTAGTATAGATCTTGGAGGTGAGCAGTTCTTC.